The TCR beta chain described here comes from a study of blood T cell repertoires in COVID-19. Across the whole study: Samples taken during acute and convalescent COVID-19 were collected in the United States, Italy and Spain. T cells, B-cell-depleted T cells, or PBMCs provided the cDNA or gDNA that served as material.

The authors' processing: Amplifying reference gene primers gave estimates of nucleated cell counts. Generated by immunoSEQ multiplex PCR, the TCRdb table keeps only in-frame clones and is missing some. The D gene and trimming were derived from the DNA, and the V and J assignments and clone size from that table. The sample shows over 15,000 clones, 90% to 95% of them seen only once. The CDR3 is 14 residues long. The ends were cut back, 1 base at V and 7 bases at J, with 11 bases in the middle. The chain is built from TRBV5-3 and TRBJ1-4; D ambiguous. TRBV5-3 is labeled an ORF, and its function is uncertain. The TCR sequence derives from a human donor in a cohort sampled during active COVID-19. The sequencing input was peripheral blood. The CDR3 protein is CARSLRPGGEKLFF. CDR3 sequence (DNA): TGTGCCAGAAGCTTGAGGCCCGGAGGTGAAAAACTGTTTTTT.